This T cell receptor (beta chain) was profiled in a study of T-cell reconstitution after alpha-beta-depleted transplantation in children. Study-level results: One year after transplant, T-cell counts and diversity came mostly from newly produced T cells.

Germline lookup yields CDR1 MGHRA and CDR2 YSYEKL. The CDR3 loop spans 15 amino acids. V dropped 4 bases and J dropped 2 bases, with 13 bases sitting between them. Unique molecular identifiers featured in how the TCRbeta library was prepared. TCRdb fed the PCR reads into MiXCR, producing one record per CDR3 protein. The sample lists roughly 48,000 distinct CDR3 sequences, about 5.7% occurring once. In its sample, this clonotype was seen many times. Its antigen remains unidentified. This chain connects TRBV4-1 to TRBJ2-3, with D unclear. The sequences come from PBMCs, mostly from graft donor cells, collected 60 days after TCRalphabeta/CD19-depleted stem cell transplant. This receptor was taken from a female patient aged 2 to 10 who had a stem cell transplant for aplastic anemia, so the T cells may come from the graft donor. Here the CDR3 reads CASSPQVFPTDTQYF. CDR3 in DNA: TGCGCCAGCAGCCCGCAGGTATTTCCCACAGATACGCAGTATTTT.